The source of this T cell receptor (beta chain) is a study of blood T cell repertoires in COVID-19. On the study more broadly: The analysed material was cDNA or gDNA that came from T cells, B-cell-depleted T cells, or PBMCs.

TCRdb keeps only in-frame clones here, not all; method: immunoSEQ multiplex PCR. The sample lists over 50,000 clones, roughly 77% occurring once. V gave up 5 bases and J gave up 2 bases, with 10 bases separating them. The CDR3 is 13 residues long. Germline lookup yields CDR1 MNHEY and CDR2 SVGAGI. The sequence derives from a man of 80 years or more with acute or convalescent COVID-19. The material sequenced was peripheral blood. The rearrangement links TRBV6-5 to TRBJ2-7; perhaps TRBD2 as D (6 bases). Here the CDR3 DNA reads TGTGCCAGCAGTAGGGACTTCGCCTACGAGCAGTACTTC. It is translated as CASSRDFAYEQYF.